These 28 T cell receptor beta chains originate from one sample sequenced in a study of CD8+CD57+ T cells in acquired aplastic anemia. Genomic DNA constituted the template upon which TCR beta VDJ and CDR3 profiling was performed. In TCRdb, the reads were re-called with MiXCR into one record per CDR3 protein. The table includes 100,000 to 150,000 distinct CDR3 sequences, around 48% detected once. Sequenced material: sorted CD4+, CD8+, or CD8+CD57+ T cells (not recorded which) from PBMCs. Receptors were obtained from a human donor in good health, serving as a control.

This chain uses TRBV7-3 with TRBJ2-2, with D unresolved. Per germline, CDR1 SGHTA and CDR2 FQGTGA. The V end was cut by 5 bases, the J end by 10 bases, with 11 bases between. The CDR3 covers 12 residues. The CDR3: CASSRSGTELFF. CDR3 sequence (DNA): TGTGCCAGCAGCCGGTCAGGCACGGAGCTGTTTTTT.

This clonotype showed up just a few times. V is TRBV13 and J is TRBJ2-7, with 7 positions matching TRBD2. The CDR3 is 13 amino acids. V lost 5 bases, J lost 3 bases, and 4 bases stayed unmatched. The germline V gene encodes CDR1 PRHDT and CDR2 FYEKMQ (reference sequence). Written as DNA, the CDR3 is TGTGCCAGCAGCCCCGGGACTAACTACGAGCAGTACTTC. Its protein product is CASSPGTNYEQYF.

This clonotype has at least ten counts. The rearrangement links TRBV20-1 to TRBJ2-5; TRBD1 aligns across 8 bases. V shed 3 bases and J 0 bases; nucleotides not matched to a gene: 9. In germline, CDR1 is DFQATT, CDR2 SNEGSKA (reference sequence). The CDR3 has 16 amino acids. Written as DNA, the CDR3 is TGCAGTGCTAGGTCCAGGGGGCAGTCGTACCAAGAGACCCAGTACTTC. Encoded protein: CSARSRGQSYQETQYF.

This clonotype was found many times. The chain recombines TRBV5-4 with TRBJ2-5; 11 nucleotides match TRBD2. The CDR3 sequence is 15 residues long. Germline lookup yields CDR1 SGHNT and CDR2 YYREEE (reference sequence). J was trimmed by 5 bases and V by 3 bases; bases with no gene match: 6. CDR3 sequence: CASSSSGGQGETQYF. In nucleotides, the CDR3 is TGTGCCAGCAGCTCTAGCGGGGGGCAGGGGGAGACCCAGTACTTC.

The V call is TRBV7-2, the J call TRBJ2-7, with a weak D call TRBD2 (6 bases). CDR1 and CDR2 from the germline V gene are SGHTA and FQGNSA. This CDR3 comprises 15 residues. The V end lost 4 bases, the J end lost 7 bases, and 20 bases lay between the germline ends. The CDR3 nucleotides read TGTGCCAGCAGCTGGGCGACAGCGGGTCGTGGAGAGCAGTACTTC. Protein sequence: CASSWATAGRGEQYF.

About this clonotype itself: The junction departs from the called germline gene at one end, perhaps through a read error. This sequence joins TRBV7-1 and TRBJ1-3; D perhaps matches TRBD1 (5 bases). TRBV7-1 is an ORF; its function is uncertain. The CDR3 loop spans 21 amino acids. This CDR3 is CASSSLQGSAALGASGNTICF. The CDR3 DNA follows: TGTGCCAGCAGCTCACTTCAGGGCAGCGCAGCACTTGGGGCCTCTGGAAACACCATATGTTTT.

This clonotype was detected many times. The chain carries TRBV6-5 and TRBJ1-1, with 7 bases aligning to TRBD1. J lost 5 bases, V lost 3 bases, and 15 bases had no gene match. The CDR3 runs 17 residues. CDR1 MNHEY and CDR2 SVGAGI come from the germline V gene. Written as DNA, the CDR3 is TGTGCCAGCAGTTATAAACCGGGACAGATTATGAGGACTGAAGCTTTCTTT. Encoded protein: CASSYKPGQIMRTEAFF.

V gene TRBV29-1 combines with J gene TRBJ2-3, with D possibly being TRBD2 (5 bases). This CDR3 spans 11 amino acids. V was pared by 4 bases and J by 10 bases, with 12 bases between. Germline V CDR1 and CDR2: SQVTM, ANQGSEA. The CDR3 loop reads CSVASLAAQYF. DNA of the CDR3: TGCAGCGTTGCCTCTCTAGCTGCGCAGTATTTT.

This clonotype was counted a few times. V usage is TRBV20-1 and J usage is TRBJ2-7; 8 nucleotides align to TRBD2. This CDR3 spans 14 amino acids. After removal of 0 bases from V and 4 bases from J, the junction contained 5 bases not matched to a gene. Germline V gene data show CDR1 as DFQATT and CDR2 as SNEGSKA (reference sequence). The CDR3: CSARDRLATYEQYF. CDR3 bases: TGCAGTGCTAGAGATCGACTAGCGACATACGAGCAGTACTTC.

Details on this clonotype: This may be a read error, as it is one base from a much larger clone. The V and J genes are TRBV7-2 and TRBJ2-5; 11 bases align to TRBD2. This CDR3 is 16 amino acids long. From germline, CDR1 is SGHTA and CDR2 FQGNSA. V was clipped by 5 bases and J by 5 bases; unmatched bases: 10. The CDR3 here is CASSPDSGGAEETQYF. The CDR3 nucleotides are TGTGCCAGCAGCCCCGATAGCGGGGGGGCCGAGGAGACCCAGTACTTC.

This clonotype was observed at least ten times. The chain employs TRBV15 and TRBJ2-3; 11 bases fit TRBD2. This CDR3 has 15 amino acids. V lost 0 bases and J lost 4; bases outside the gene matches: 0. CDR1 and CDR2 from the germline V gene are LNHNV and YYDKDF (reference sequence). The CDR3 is CATSRDSGGADTQYF. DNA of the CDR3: TGTGCCACCAGCAGAGATAGCGGGGGGGCAGATACGCAGTATTTT.

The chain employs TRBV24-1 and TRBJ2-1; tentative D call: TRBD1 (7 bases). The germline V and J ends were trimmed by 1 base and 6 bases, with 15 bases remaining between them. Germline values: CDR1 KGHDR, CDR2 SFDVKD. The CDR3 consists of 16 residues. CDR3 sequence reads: CATSDFGGGVPNEQFF. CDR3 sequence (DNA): TGTGCCACCAGTGATTTTGGAGGGGGCGTTCCCAATGAGCAGTTCTTC.

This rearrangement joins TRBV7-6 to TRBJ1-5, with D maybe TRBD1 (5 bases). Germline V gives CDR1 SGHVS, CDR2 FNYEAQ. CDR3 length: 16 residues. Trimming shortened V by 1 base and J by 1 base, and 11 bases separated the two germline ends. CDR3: CASSLGQLGSNQPQHF. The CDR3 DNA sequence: TGTGCCAGCAGCTTAGGACAGTTAGGAAGCAATCAGCCCCAGCATTTT. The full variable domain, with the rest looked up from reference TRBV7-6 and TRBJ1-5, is GAGVSQSPRYKVTKRGQDVALRCDPISGHVSLYWYRQALGQGPEFLTYFNYEAQQDKSGLPNDRFSAERPEGSISTLTIQRTEQRDSAMYRCASSLGQLGSNQPQHFGDGTRLSIL.

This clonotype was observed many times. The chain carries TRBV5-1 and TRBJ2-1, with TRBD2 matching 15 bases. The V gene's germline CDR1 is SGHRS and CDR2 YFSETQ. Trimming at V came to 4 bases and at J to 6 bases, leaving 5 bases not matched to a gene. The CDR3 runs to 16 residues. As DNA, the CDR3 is TGCGCCAGCAGCCCTGGGACTAGCGGGGGGTCCAATGAGCAGTTCTTC. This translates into CASSPGTSGGSNEQFF.

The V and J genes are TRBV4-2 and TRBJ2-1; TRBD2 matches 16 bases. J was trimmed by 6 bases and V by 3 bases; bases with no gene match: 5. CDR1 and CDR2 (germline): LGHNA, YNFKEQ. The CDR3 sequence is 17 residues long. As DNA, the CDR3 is TGTGCCAGCAGCCAGGGACTAGCGGGGGGGCCTGGCAATGAGCAGTTCTTC. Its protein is CASSQGLAGGPGNEQFF.

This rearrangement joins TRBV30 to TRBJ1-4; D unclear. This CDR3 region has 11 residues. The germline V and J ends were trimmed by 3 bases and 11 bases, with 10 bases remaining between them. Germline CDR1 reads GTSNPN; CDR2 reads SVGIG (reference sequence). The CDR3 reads CAWRTVDKLFF. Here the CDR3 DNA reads TGTGCCTGGAGGACGGTGGACAAACTGTTTTTT.

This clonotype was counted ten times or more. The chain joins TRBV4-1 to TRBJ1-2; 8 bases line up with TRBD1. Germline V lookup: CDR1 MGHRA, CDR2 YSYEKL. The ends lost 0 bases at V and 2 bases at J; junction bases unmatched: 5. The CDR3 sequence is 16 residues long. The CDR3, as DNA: TGCGCCAGCAGCCAAGAATGGACAGGGTTAAACTATGGCTACACCTTC. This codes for CASSQEWTGLNYGYTF.

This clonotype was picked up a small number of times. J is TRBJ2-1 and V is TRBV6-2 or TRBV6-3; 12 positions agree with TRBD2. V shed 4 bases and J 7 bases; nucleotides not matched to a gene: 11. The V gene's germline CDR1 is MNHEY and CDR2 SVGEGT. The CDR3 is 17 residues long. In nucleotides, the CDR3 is TGTGCCAGCAGTTTTTCACCTAGCGGGGGGGCCGTAAATGAGCAGTTCTTC. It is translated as CASSFSPSGGAVNEQFF.

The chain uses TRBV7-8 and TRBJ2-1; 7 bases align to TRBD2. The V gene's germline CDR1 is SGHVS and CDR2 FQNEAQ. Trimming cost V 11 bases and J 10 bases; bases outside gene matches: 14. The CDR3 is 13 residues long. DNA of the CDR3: TGTGCCGGGCAAGGGGAGGGAGGGGACGAGCAGTTCTTC. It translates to CAGQGEGGDEQFF.

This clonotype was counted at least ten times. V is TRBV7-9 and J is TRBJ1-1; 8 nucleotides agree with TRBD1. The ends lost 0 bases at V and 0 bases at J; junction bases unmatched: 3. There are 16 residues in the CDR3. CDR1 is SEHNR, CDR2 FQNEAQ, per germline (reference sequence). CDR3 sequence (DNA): TGTGCCAGCAGCTTAGCCGGGACAGGCTTGAACACTGAAGCTTTCTTT. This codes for CASSLAGTGLNTEAFF.

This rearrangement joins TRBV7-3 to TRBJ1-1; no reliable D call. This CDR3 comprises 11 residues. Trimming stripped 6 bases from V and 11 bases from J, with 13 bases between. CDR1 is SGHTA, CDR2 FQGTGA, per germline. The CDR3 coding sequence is TGTGCCAGCAGTATCGAGGTTGTGGCTTTCTTT. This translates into CASSIEVVAFF. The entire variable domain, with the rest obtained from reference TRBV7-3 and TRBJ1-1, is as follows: GAGVSQTPSNKVTEKGKYVELRCDPISGHTALYWYRQSLGQGPEFLIYFQGTGAADDSGLPNDRFFAVRPEGSVSTLKIQRTERGDSAVYLCASSIEVVAFFGQGTRLTVV.

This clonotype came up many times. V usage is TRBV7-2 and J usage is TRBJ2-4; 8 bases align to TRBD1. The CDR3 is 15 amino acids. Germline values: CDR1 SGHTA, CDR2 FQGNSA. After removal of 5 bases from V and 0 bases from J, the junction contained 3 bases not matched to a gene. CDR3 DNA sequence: TGTGCCAGCAGCCCCAGGGGGCTAGCCAAAAACATTCAGTACTTC. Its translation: CASSPRGLAKNIQYF.

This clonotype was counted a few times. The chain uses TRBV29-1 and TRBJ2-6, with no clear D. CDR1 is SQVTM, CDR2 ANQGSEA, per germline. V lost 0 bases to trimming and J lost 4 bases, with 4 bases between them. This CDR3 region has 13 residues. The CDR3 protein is CSVEDTGANVLTF. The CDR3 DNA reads TGCAGCGTTGAAGATACCGGGGCCAACGTCCTGACTTTC.

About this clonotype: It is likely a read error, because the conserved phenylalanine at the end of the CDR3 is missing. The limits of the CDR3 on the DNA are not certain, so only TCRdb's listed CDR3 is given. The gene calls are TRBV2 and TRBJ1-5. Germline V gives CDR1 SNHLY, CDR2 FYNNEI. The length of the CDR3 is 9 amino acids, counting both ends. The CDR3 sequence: CASSEQWQG.

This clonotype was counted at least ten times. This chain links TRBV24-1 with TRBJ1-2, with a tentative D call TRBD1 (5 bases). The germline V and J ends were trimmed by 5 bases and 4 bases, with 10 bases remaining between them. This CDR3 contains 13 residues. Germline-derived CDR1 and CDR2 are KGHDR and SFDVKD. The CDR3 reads CATSAGWGYGYTF. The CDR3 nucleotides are TGTGCCACCAGTGCAGGGTGGGGCTATGGCTACACCTTC.

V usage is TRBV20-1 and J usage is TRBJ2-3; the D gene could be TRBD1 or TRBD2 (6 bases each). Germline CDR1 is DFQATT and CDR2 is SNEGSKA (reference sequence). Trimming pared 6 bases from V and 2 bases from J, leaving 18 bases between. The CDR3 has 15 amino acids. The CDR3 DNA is TGCAGTGCCTCCGGGGGCCATGGGTCCACAGATACGCAGTATTTT. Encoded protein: CSASGGHGSTDTQYF.

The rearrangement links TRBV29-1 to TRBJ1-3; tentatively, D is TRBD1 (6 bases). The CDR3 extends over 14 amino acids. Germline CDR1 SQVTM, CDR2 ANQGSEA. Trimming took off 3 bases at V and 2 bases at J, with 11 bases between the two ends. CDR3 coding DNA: TGCAGCGTTGATGAGGGGGGCACTGGAAACACCATATATTTT. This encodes CSVDEGGTGNTIYF.

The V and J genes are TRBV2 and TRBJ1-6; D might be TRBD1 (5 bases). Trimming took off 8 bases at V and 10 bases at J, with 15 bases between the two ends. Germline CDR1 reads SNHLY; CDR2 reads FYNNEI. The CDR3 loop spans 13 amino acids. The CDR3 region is CASGTGLGSPLHF. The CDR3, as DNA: TGTGCCAGCGGGACGGGCCTCGGATCACCCCTCCACTTT. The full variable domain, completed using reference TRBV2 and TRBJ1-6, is EPEVTQTPSHQVTQMGQEVILRCVPISNHLYFYWYRQILGQKVEFLVSFYNNEISEKSEIFDDQFSVERPDGSNFTLKIRSTKLEDSAMYFCASGTGLGSPLHFGNGTRLTVT.